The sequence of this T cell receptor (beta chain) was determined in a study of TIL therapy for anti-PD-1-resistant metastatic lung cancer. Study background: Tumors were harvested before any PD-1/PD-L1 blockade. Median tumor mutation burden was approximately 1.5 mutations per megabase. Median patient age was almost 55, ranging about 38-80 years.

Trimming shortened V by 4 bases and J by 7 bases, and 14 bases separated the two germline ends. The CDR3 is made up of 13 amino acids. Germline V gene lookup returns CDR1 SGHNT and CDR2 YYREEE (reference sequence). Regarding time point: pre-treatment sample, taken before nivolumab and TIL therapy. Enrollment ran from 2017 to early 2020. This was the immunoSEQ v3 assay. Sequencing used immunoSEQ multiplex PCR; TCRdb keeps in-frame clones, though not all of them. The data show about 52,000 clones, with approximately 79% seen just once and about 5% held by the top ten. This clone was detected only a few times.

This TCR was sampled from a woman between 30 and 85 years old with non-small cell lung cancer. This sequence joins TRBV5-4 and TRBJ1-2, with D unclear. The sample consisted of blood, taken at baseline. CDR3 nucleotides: TGTGCCAGCAGCGTGGACGGGTGGGGTGGCTACACCTTC. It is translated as CASSVDGWGGYTF.